A selection of T cell receptor beta chains follows, all from one sample in a study of blood T cells in healthy people across ages. TCRdb re-called the 5' RACE reads with MiXCR, one entry per CDR3 protein. This sample carries under 2,000,000 distinct CDR3 sequences, 49% of them seen once, and the ten largest clones take about 2.1%. The sequenced sample was blood. The receptors were sampled from a woman between 40 and 50 years old in good health. Each CDR3 is given with its conserved first and last residue. The order of the fields is V gene, CDR3 length, clone size, J gene, D gene, CDR3 DNA, CDR3 protein. D genes are given only for firm matches. A clone size is listed for some rows: how often the clone was seen (once, few, many), or a class if it is expanded.

>TRBV25-1|15|-|TRBJ2-3|-
TGTGCCAGCAGTGAATATGGGGGGCGCACAGATACGCAGTATTTT
CASSEYGGRTDTQYF
>TRBV20-1|12|-|TRBJ1-4|-
TGCAGTGCTAGTGAGGGTAATGAAAAACTGTTTTTT
CSASEGNEKLFF
>TRBV5-1|13|-|TRBJ1-4|-
TGCGCCAGCAGCTTGGGGACTCAGGAAAAACTGTTTTTT
CASSLGTQEKLFF
>TRBV19|17|once|TRBJ2-1|TRBD1
TGTGCCAGTAGTAGATGGCCCGGGACAGACTCCTACAATGAGCAGTTCTTC
CASSRWPGTDSYNEQFF
>TRBV7-9|16|-|TRBJ2-1|-
TGTGCCAGCAGCTTACGCGCAGGTGATATAGACCATGAGCAGTTCTTC
CASSLRAGDIDHEQFF
>TRBV12-3/TRBV12-4|15|few|TRBJ2-5|TRBD2
TGTGCCAGCAGACCAGGGACTAGCGGACAAGAGACCCAGTACTTC
CASRPGTSGQETQYF
>TRBV7-6|17|-|TRBJ2-7|TRBD2
TGTGCCAGCAGCTTACCACGGACTAGCGGGTTTATTTACGAGCAGGACTTC
CASSLPRTSGFIYEQDF
>TRBV9|11|once|TRBJ2-5|-
TGTGCCATCAGAGGCCGTGGGACCCAGTACTTC
CAIRGRGTQYF
>TRBV7-9|14|once|TRBJ2-1|TRBD2
TGTGCCAGCAGCTCGGTAGCGGGGGACAATGAGCAGTTTTTC
CASSSVAGDNEQFF
>TRBV18|13|-|TRBJ2-7|-
TGTGCCAGCTCACCACTGGAGGTCCACGAGCAGTACTTC
CASSPLEVHEQYF
>TRBV19|14|-|TRBJ2-5|-
TGTGCCACCGCGTCGTCGTTCCGAAGAGAGACCCAGTACTTC
CATASSFRRETQYF
>TRBV4-2|15|-|TRBJ1-4|-
TGTGCCAGCAGCCAACGGACGGGGGGCGATGAAAAACTGTTTTTT
CASSQRTGGDEKLFF
>TRBV3-1|16|-|TRBJ2-1|TRBD2
TGTGCCAGCAGCGAGGATTGGGAGGGGTTCTACAATGAGCAGTTCTTC
CASSEDWEGFYNEQFF
>TRBV5-1|15|-|TRBJ2-7|TRBD1
TGCGCCAGCAGCTTGGCCGACAGGGCATCCTACGAGCAGTACTTC
CASSLADRASYEQYF
>TRBV4-3|13|-|TRBJ2-1|-
TGCGCCAGCAGCCAAGTTGGCCCCAATGAGCAGTTCTTC
CASSQVGPNEQFF
>TRBV6-5|15|-|TRBJ1-2|TRBD1
TGTGCCAGCAGTTACTGGGACAGCTCTAACTATGGCTACACCTTC
CASSYWDSSNYGYTF
>TRBV7-2|13|many|TRBJ2-7|-
TGTGCCAGCAGCTTAGGGCTGGGCTACGAGCAGTACTTC
CASSLGLGYEQYF
>TRBV5-1|15|-|TRBJ1-6|-
TGCGCCAGCAGCGAGAATACCTCGGGGGACTCACCCCTCCACTTT
CASSENTSGDSPLHF
>TRBV3-1|16|few|TRBJ2-7|TRBD2
TGTGCCAGCAGCCCCCTGACTAGCGGGGGAATCTACGAGCAGTACTTC
CASSPLTSGGIYEQYF